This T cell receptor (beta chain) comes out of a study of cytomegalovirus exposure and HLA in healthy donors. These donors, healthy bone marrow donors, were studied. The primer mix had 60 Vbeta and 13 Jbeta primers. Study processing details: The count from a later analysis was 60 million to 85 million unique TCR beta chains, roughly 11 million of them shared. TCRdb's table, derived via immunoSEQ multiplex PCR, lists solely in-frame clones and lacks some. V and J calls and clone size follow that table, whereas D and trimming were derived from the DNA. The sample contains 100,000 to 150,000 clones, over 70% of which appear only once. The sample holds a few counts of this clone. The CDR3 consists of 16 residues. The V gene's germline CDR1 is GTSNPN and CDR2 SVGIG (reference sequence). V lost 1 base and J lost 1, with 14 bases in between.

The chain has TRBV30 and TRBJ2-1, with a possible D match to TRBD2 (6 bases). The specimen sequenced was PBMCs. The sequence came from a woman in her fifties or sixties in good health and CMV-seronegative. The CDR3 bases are TGTGCCTGGAGTGGCGGGGCCCCCCTTTCCTACAATGAGCAGTTCTTC. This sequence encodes CAWSGGAPLSYNEQFF.